This TCR beta chain came from a study of blood T cell repertoires in COVID-19. This clone appeared a single time. The V end lost 2 bases, the J end lost 9 bases, and 11 bases lay between the germline ends. CDR1 and CDR2 (germline): GTSNPN, SVGIG (reference sequence). The CDR3 totals 13 residues. In the original analysis: Amplification of reference gene primers provided the estimated nucleated cell counts. The assay was immunoSEQ multiplex PCR, and TCRdb's table has in-frame clones only and misses some. D and trimming come from the DNA, and the V and J calls and clone size come from that table. There are 150,000 to 200,000 clones in the sample; around 83% occur only once, and 6% to 7.5% lies in the top ten.

The clonotype comes from a woman older than 75 in a cohort sampled during active or convalescent COVID-19. The rearrangement uses TRBV30 and TRBJ1-6; D perhaps matches TRBD1 (5 bases). The material sequenced was peripheral blood. The CDR3 region has the DNA TGTGCCTGGAGTCGGCGGGGCCGTTCACCCCTCCACTTT. Translation gives CAWSRRGRSPLHF. Using reference TRBV30 and TRBJ1-6 for the parts outside the CDR3, the full variable domain is SQTIHQWPATLVQPVGSPLSLECTVEGTSNPNLYWYRQAAGRGLQLLFYSVGIGQISSEVPQNLSASRPQDRQFILSSKKLLLSDSGFYLCAWSRRGRSPLHFGNGTRLTVT.